The entry that follows covers one TCR beta chain sequence. Its antigen is as yet unknown. Germline values: CDR1 KGHSH, CDR2 LQKENI. CDR3 length: 15 residues. V lost 2 bases to trimming and J lost 7 bases, with 15 bases between them. Primers: 60 Vbeta forward and 13 Jbeta reverse. Data came from immunoSEQ multiplex PCR; TCRdb stores just in-frame clones and leaves some out. The sample holds 250,000 to 350,000 clones; about nine tenths are singletons and the top ten take roughly 4%. The source of the sample is a study of cytomegalovirus exposure and HLA in healthy donors. General study points: Presence/absence analyses assumed roughly uniform sequencing depth across donors, which may not hold.

Donors likely had unrecorded immune exposures despite being nominally healthy when sampled. The chain uses TRBV18 and TRBJ1-5; D is perhaps TRBD1 (6 bases). The source of this sequence is a middle-aged man in good health and CMV-seropositive. The sample was PBMCs. CDR3 region: CASSPSQGQGQPQHF. CDR3 in DNA: TGTGCCAGCTCACCATCACAGGGCCAGGGCCAGCCCCAGCATTTT.